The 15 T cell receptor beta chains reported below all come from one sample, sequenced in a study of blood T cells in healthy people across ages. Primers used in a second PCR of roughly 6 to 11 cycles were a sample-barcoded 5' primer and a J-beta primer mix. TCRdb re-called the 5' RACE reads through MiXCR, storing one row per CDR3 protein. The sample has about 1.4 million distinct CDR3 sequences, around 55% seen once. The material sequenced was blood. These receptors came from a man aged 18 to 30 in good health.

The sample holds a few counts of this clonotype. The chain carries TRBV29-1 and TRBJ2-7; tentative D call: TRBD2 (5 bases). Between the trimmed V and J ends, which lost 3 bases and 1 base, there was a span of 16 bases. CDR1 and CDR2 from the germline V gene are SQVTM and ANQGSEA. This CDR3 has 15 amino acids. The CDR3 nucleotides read TGCAGCGTTGAGAGAAGGACTTCAGATTCCTACGAGCAGTACTTC. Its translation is CSVERRTSDSYEQYF.

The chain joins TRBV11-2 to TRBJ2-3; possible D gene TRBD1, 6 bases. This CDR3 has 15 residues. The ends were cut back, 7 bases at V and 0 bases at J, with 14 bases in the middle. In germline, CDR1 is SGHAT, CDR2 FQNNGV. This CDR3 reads CASNQGSLSTDTQYF. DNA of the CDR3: TGTGCCAGCAATCAGGGGTCCCTTAGCACAGATACGCAGTATTTT.

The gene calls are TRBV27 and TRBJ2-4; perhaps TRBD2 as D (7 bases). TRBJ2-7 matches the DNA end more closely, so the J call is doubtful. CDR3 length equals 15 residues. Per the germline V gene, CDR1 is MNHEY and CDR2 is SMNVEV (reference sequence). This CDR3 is CASSPSGRGLYEQYF. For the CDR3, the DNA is TGTGCCAGCAGTCCCTCAGGGCGGGGGCTCTACGAGCAGTACTTC.

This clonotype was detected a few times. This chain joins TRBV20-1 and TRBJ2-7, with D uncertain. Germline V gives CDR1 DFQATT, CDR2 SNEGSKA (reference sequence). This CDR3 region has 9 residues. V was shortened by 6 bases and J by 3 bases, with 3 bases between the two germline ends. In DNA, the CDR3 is TGCAGTGCAGTCTACGAGCAGTACTTC. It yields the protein CSAVYEQYF.

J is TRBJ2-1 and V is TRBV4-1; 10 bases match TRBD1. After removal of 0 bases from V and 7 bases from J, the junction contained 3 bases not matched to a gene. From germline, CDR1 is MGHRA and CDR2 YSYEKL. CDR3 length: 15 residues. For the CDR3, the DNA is TGCGCCAGCAGCCAAGACGGGGACAGGGGTAATGAGCAGTTCTTC. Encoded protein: CASSQDGDRGNEQFF.

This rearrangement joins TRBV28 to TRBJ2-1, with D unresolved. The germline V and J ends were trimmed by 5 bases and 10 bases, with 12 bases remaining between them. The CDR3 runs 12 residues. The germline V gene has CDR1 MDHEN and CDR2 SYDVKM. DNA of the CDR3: TGTGCCAGCAGTCCCCCGAACCGGGAGCAGTTCTTC. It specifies CASSPPNREQFF. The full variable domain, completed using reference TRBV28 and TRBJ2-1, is DVKVTQSSRYLVKRTGEKVFLECVQDMDHENMFWYRQDPGLGLRLIYFSYDVKMKEKGDIPEGYSVSREKKERFSLILESASTNQTSMYLCASSPPNREQFFGPGTRLTVL.

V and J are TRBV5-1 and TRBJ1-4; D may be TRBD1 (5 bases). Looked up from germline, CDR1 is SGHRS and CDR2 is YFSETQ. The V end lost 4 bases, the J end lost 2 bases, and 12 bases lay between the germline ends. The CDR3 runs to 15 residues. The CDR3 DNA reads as TGCGCCAGCAGCGCTCCAGGGTCCACTAATGAAAAACTGTTTTTT. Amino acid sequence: CASSAPGSTNEKLFF.

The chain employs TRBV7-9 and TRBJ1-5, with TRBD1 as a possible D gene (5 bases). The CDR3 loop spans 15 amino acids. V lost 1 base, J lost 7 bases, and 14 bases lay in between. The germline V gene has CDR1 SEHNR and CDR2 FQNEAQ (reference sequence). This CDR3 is CASSLEGVGLQPQHF. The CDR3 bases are TGTGCCAGCAGCTTAGAAGGGGTAGGTCTCCAGCCCCAGCATTTT. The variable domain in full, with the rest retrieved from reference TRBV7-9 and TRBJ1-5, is DTGVSQNPRHKITKRGQNVTFRCDPISEHNRLYWYRQTLGQGPEFLTYFQNEAQLEKSRLLSDRFSAERPKGSFSTLEIQRTEQGDSAMYLCASSLEGVGLQPQHFGDGTRLSIL.

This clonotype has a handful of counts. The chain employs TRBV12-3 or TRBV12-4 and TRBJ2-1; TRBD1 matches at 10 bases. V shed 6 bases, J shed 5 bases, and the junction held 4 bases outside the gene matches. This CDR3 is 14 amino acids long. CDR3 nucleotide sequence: TGTGCCAGCAGCGGGACAGGGGCGGACAATGAGCAGTTCTTC. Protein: CASSGTGADNEQFF.

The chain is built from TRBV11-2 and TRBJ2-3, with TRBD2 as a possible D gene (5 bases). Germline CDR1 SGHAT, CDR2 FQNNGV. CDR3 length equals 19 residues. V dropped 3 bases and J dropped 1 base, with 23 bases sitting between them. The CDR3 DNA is TGTGCCAGCAGCTTTCCGAGGCACATCAGACCCGGGGGCACAGATACGCAGTATTTT. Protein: CASSFPRHIRPGGTDTQYF.

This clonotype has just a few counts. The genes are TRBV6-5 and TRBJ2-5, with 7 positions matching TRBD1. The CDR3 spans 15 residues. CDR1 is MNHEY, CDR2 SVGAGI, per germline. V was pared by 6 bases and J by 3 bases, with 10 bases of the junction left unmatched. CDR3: CASSPGFGTEETQYF. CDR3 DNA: TGTGCCAGCAGCCCTGGATTCGGGACAGAAGAGACCCAGTACTTC.

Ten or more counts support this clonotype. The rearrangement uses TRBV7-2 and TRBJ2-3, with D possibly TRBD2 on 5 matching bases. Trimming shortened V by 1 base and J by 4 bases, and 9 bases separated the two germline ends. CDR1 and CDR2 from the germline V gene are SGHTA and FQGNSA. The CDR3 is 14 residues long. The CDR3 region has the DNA TGTGCCAGCAGCTTAGGCGGGTTTGCAGATACGCAGTATTTT. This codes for CASSLGGFADTQYF.

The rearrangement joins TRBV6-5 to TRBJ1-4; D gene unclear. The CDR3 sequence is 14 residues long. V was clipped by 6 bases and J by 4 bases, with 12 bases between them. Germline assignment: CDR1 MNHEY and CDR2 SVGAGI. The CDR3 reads CASRRTGNNEKLFF. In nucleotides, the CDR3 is TGTGCCAGCAGAAGAACCGGGAATAATGAAAAACTGTTTTTT.

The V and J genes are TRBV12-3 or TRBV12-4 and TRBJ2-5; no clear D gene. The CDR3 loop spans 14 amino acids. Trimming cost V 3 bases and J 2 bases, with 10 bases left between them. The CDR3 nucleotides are TGTGCCAGCAGTTTTTACGGAGAACAAGAGACCCAGTACTTC. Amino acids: CASSFYGEQETQYF.

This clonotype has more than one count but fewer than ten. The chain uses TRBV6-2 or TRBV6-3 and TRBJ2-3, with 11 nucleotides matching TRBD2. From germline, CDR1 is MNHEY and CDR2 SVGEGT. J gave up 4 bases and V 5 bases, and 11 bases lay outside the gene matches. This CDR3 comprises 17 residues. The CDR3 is CASSPKPRLAGSDTQYF. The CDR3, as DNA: TGTGCCAGCAGTCCTAAGCCGAGACTAGCGGGATCAGATACGCAGTATTTT.